The 2 T cell receptor beta chains below come from one sample, sequenced in a study of regulatory T cells in long-lasting Graves disease. Time point denoted: persistent/refractory GD, antithyroid drugs over 5 years with positive TRAb. From RNA extracted from PBMCs, the TCR library was made. The TCR beta library used iRepertoire HTBI primers with Arm-PCR amplification of CDR3. One entry per CDR3 protein, called by TCRdb with MiXCR from the multiplex PCR reads. The table has 400,000 to 500,000 distinct CDR3 sequences, under 25% seen once. The source material was peripheral blood mononuclear cells (PBMCs), sampled when the disease was refractory, from a patient treated with antithyroid drugs. The receptors shown here come from a female donor with Graves disease.

This rearrangement joins TRBV7-9 to TRBJ1-2, with a tentative D call TRBD1 (6 bases). V lost 4 bases to trimming and J lost 8 bases, with 26 bases between them. This CDR3 is 17 amino acids long. In germline, CDR1 is SEHNR, CDR2 FQNEAQ (reference sequence). CDR3 amino acids: CASSSQINREIWGGYTF. The DNA for the CDR3 is TGTGCCAGCAGCTCCCAAATAAACAGGGAGATTTGGGGAGGCTACACCTTC.

This clonotype was seen ten or more times. This chain links TRBV2 with TRBJ2-2; 9 nucleotides agree with TRBD1. The CDR3 covers 17 residues. Per the germline V gene, CDR1 is SNHLY and CDR2 is FYNNEI. Trimming removed 6 bases from V and 6 bases from J; junction bases left unmatched: 14. The CDR3 is CASSVGKQGARAGELFF. CDR3 bases: TGTGCCAGCAGCGTCGGAAAACAGGGGGCGCGGGCCGGGGAGCTGTTTTTT.